Presented here are 14 T cell receptor beta chains from one specimen sequenced in a study of CD8 T cells in cerebrospinal fluid in Alzheimer's disease. TCRdb derives one entry per CDR3 protein from the 10x single-cell sequencing reads, leaving out DNA. In total, the table holds about 1,200 distinct CDR3 sequences. Sequenced material: cerebrospinal fluid. Every receptor here comes from a human donor in good health.

This clonotype is identified as medium-sized (0.01 to 0.1%) from frequency. The V gene is TRBV27, the J gene TRBJ2-1; TCRdb returns TRBD1, unconfirmable since there is no DNA. The CDR3 loop spans 15 amino acids. The germline CDR1 and CDR2 sequences are MNHEY and SMNVEV (reference sequence). CDR3 in amino acids: CASSFGQGASDEQFF.

This clonotype is large (0.1 to 1%) by frequency. The chain has TRBV9 and TRBJ2-3; the TCRdb D gene call, TRBD1, has no DNA to confirm it. This CDR3 comprises 13 residues. The germline CDR1 and CDR2 sequences are SGDLS and YYNGEE. CDR3 amino acids: CASSVVPSDPQYF.

This clonotype is large by frequency. The V call is TRBV20-1, the J call TRBJ2-2; TCRdb's assignment of TRBD2 cannot be checked, as there is no DNA. Germline CDR1 reads DFQATT; CDR2 reads SNEGSKA (reference sequence). This CDR3 comprises 13 residues. The CDR3 reads CSAGVAGPGELFF.

Judged by frequency, this clonotype is medium-sized (0.01 to 0.1%). The chain has TRBV5-1 and TRBJ1-3. This CDR3 is 15 amino acids long. Germline loops: CDR1 SGHRS, CDR2 YFSETQ. CDR3 loop: CASSLDTGAGNTIYF.

This clonotype is called medium-sized based on its frequency. This chain joins TRBV7-2 and TRBJ1-2; without DNA, the TCRdb call of TRBD1 cannot be checked. This CDR3 spans 14 amino acids. Germline CDR1 is SGHTA and CDR2 is FQGNSA. The CDR3 is CASSVPGQIYGYTF.

This clonotype is labeled medium-sized (0.01 to 0.1%) based on frequency. CDR3 loop: CASSYSAGRNTEAFF. The chain is built from TRBV6-5 and TRBJ1-1; TCRdb's D gene call, TRBD1, goes unchecked for lack of DNA. Germline CDR1 MNHEY, CDR2 SVGAGI. The CDR3 sequence is 15 residues long.

This clonotype shows up as large by frequency. V usage is TRBV27 and J usage is TRBJ1-6; TCRdb designates TRBD1, a call that cannot be tested without DNA. The germline V gene has CDR1 MNHEY and CDR2 SMNVEV (reference sequence). CDR3 size: 14 residues. CDR3 region: CASSYRQLNSPLHF.

This clonotype is called medium-sized based on its frequency. This rearrangement joins TRBV11-1 to TRBJ1-2. Germline V CDR1 and CDR2: SGHAT, FQDESV (reference sequence). This CDR3 is built from 15 residues. CDR3 amino acids: CASSLGRGLDYGYTF.

This clonotype is labeled medium-sized (0.01 to 0.1%) based on frequency. This rearrangement joins TRBV18 to TRBJ2-1; TCRdb outputs TRBD2, but without DNA this stays unchecked. The CDR3 totals 15 residues. Per germline, CDR1 KGHSH and CDR2 LQKENI. The CDR3 here is CASSPPGKTRNEQFF.

Measured by frequency, this clonotype is medium-sized (0.01 to 0.1%). The chain is built from TRBV7-9 and TRBJ1-1; TCRdb proposes TRBD1, but this gene call is untestable without DNA. There are 17 residues in the CDR3. In germline, CDR1 is SEHNR, CDR2 FQNEAQ (reference sequence). CDR3 protein: CASSLGAGARVDTEAFF.

By frequency, this clonotype registers large. This rearrangement joins TRBV10-3 to TRBJ1-2. CDR3 length: 14 amino acids. CDR1 and CDR2 from the germline V gene are ENHRY and SYGVKD. CDR3 in amino acids: CAAGHGVSNYGYTF.

This clonotype counts as medium-sized by frequency. This CDR3 is CASSLVGAGESGNTIYF. This chain connects TRBV7-8 to TRBJ1-3; TCRdb's assignment of TRBD1 cannot be checked, as there is no DNA. The CDR3 is made up of 17 amino acids. The germline V gene encodes CDR1 SGHVS and CDR2 FQNEAQ. Filled out from reference TRBV7-8 and TRBJ1-3, the complete variable domain reads GAGVSQSPRYKVAKRGQDVALRCDPISGHVSLFWYQQALGQGPEFLTYFQNEAQLDKSGLPSDRFFAERPEGSVSTLKIQRTQQEDSAVYLCASSLVGAGESGNTIYFGEGSWLTVV.

According to its frequency, this clonotype is large. This sequence joins TRBV7-8 and TRBJ2-2; TCRdb returns TRBD1, unconfirmable since there is no DNA. Per germline, CDR1 SGHVS and CDR2 FQNEAQ. The CDR3 totals 17 residues. Here the CDR3 reads CASSLSDRWLSTGELFF.

According to its frequency, this clonotype is medium-sized. The chain has TRBV6-2 or TRBV6-3 and TRBJ2-7; the D gene TCRdb calls, TRBD2, cannot be checked with no DNA. Looked up from germline, CDR1 is MNHEY and CDR2 is SVGEGT. The CDR3 covers 16 residues. The CDR3 region is CASSYSASEGGYEQYF.